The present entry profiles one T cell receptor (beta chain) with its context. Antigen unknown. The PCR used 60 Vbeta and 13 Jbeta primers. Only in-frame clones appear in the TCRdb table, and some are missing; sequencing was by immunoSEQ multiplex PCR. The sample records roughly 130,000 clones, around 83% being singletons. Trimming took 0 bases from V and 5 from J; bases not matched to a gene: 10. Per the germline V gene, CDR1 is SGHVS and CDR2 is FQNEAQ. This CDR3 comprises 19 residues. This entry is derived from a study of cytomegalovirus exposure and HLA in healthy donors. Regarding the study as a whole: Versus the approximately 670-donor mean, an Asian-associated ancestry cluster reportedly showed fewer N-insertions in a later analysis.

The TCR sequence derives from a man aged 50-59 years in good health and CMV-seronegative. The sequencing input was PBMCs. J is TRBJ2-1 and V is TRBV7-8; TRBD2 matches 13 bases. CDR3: CASSLARFGLAGADNEQFF. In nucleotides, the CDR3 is TGTGCCAGCAGCTTAGCGAGATTTGGACTAGCGGGGGCCGACAATGAGCAGTTCTTC.